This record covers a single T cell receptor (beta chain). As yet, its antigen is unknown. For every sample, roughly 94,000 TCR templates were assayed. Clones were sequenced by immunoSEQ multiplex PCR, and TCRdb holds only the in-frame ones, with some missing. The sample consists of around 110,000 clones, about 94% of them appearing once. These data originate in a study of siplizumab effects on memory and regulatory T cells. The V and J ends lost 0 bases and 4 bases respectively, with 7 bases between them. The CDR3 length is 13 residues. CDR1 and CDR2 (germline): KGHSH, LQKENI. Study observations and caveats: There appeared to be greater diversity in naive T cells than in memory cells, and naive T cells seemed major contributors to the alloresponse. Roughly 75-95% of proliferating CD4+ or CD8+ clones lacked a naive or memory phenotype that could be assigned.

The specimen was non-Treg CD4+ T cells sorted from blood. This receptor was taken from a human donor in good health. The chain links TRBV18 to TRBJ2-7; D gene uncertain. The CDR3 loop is CASSPPDGYEQYF. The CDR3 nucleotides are TGTGCCAGCTCACCACCGGACGGGTACGAGCAGTACTTC.